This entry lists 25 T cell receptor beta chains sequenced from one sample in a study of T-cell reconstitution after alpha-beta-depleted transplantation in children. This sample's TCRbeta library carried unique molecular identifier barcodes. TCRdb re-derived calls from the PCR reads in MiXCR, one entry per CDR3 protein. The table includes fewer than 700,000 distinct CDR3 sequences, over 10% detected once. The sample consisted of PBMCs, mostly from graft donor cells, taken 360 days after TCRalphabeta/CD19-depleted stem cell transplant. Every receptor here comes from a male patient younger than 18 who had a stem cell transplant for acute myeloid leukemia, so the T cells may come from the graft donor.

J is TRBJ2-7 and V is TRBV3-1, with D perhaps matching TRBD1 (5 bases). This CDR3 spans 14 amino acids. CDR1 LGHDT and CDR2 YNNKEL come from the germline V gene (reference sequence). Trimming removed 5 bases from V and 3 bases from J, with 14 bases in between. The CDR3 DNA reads TGTGCCAGCAGCGACAGACAGTCCTACTACGAGCAGTACTTC. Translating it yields CASSDRQSYYEQYF.

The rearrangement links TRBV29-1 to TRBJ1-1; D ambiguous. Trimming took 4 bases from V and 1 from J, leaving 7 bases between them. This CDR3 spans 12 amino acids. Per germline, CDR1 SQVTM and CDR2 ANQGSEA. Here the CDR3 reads CSVVLTNTEAFF. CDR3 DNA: TGCAGCGTTGTTCTGACGAACACTGAAGCTTTCTTT.

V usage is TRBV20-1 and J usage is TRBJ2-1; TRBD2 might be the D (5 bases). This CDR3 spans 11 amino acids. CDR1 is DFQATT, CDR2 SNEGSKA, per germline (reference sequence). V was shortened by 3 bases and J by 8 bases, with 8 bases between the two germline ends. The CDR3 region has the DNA TGCAGTGCTAGTCAGAGGGATGAGCAGTTCTTC. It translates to CSASQRDEQFF.

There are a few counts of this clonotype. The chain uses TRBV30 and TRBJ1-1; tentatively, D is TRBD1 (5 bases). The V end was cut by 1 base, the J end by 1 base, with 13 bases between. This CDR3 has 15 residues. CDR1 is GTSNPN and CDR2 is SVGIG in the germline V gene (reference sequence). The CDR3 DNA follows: TGTGCCTGGAGTGAGATTATGGGGGGGAACACTGAAGCTTTCTTT. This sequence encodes CAWSEIMGGNTEAFF.

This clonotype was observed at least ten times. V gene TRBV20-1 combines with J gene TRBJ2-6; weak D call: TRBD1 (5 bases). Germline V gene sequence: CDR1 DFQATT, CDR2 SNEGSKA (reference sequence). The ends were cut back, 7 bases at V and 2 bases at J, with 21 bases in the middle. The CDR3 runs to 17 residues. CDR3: CSVRESRSPTGANVLTF. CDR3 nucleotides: TGCAGTGTCAGGGAAAGTCGCAGCCCCACTGGGGCCAACGTCCTGACTTTC.

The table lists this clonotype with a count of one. The CDR3 reads CASSPRSSGSRETQYF. The CDR3 nucleotides are TGTGCCAGCTCACCACGGAGCAGCGGGAGTAGGGAGACCCAGTACTTC. The rearrangement uses TRBV18 and TRBJ2-5, with TRBD2 matching over 8 bases. CDR1 is KGHSH and CDR2 is LQKENI in the germline V gene. V gave up 1 base and J gave up 5 bases; unmatched junction bases: 9. The CDR3 runs to 16 residues.

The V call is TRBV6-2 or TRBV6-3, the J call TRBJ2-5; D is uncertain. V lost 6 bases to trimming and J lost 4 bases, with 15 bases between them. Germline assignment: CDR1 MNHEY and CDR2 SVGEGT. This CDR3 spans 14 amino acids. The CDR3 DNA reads TGTGCCAGCAGCACGCCACAGTCGAGAGAGACCCAGTACTTC. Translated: CASSTPQSRETQYF.

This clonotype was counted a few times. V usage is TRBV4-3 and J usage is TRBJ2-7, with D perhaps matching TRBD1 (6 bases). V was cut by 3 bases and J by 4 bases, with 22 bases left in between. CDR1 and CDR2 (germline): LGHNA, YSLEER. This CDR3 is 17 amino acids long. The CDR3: CASSHDHSQGPVYEQYF. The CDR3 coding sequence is TGCGCCAGCAGCCACGACCACAGCCAGGGGCCAGTGTACGAGCAGTACTTC.

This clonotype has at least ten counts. Here the CDR3 reads CASSQGEATTNWEQYF. CDR3 DNA: TGTGCCAGCAGCCAAGGGGAGGCGACTACGAATTGGGAGCAGTACTTC. This chain connects TRBV3-1 to TRBJ2-7; maybe TRBD2 (6 bases). Germline V gene sequence: CDR1 LGHDT, CDR2 YNNKEL (reference sequence). The CDR3 covers 16 residues. Between the trimmed V and J ends, which lost 1 base and 7 bases, there was a span of 20 bases.

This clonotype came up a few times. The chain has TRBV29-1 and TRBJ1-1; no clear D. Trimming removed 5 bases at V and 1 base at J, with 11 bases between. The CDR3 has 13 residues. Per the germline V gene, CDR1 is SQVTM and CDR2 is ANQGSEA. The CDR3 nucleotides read TGCAGCGTTCTGGACGGACCGAACACTGAAGCTTTCTTT. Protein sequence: CSVLDGPNTEAFF.

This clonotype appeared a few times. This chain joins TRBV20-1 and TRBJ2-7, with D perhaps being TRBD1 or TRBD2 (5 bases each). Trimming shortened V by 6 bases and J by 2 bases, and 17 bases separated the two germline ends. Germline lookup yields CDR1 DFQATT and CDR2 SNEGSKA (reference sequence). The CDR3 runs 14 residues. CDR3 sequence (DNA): TGCAGTGCCCCGAGGGGACCCTCCCCCTACGAGCAGTACTTC. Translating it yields CSAPRGPSPYEQYF.

The CDR3, as DNA: TGTGCCAGCTCACCAGAACAGGTCCCCATCACAGATACGCAGTATTTT. This encodes CASSPEQVPITDTQYF. The V gene is TRBV18, the J gene TRBJ2-3, with D possibly TRBD1 on 5 matching bases. The germline CDR1 and CDR2 sequences are KGHSH and LQKENI. This CDR3 region has 16 residues. Deletions cut 2 bases from V and 2 bases from J, with 14 bases between.

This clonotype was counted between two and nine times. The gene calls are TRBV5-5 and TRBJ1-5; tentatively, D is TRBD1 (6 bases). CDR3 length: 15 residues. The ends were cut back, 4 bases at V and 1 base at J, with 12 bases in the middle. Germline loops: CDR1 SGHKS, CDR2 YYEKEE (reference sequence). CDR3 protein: CASSRQAFSNQPQHF. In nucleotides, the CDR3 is TGTGCCAGCAGCAGACAGGCCTTCAGCAATCAGCCCCAGCATTTT.

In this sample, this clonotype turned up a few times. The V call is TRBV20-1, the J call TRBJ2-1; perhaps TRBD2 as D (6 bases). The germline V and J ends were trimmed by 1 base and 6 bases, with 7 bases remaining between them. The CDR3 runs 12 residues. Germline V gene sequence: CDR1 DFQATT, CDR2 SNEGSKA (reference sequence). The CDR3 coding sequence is TGCAGTGCTAGAGTTAGCGGCAATGAGCAGTTCTTC. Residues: CSARVSGNEQFF.

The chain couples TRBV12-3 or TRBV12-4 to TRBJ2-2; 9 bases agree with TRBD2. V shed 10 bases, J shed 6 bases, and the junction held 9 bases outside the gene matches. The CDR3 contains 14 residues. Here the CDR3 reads CATRPAGGAGELFF. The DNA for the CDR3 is TGTGCCACCCGTCCCGCGGGAGGGGCCGGGGAGCTGTTTTTT.

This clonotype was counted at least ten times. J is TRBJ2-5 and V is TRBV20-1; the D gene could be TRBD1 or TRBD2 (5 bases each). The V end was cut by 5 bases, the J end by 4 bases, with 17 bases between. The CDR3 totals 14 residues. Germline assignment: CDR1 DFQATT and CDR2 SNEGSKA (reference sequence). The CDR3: CSAPGLDRGETQYF. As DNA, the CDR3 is TGCAGTGCTCCTGGACTCGACAGAGGAGAGACCCAGTACTTC.

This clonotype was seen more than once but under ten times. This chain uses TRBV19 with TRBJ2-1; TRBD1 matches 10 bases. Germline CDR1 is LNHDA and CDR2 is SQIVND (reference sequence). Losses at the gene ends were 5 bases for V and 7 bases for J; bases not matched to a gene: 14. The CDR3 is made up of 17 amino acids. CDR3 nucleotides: TGTGCCAGTAGTCCCGCCGGGACAGGGGCCCTAGGGAATGAGCAGTTCTTC. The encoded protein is CASSPAGTGALGNEQFF.

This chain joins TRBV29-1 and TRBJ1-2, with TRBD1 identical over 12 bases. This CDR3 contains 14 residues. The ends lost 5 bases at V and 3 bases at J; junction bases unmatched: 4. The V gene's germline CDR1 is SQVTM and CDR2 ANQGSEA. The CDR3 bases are TGCAGCGTTCTCGGGACAGGGGGCGACTATGGCTACACCTTC. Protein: CSVLGTGGDYGYTF.

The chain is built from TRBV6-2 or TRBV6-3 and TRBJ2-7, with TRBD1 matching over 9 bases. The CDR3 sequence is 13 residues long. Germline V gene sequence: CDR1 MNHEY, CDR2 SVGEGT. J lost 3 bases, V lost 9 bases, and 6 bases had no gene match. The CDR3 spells CASNRGRGYEQYF. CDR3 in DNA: TGTGCCAGTAACAGGGGGCGTGGCTACGAGCAGTACTTC.

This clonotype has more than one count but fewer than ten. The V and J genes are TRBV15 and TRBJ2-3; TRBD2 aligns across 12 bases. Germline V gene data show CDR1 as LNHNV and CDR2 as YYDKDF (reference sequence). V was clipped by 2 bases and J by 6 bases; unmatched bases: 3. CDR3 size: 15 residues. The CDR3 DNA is TGTGCCACCAGCAGATACACTAGCGGGAGGGATACGCAGTATTTT. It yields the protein CATSRYTSGRDTQYF.

CDR3 bases: TGTGCCAGCAGTTCCCTGGGGACAGGGGTTGTTGGGCAGTACTTC. Its protein is CASSSLGTGVVGQYF. The chain has TRBV12-3 or TRBV12-4 and TRBJ2-7, with 10 bases fitting TRBD1. The length of the CDR3 is 15 residues. The trim removed 4 bases at V and 9 bases at J, leaving 12 bases unmatched.

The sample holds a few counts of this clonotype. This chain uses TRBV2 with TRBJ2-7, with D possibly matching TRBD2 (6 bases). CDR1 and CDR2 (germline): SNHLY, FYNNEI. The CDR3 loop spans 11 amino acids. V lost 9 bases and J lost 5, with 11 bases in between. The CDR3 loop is CARGLLDEQYF. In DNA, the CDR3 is TGTGCCAGGGGACTTTTAGACGAGCAGTACTTC. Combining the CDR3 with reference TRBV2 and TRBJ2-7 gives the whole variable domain EPEVTQTPSHQVTQMGQEVILRCVPISNHLYFYWYRQILGQKVEFLVSFYNNEISEKSEIFDDQFSVERPDGSNFTLKIRSTKLEDSAMYFCARGLLDEQYFGPGTRLTVT.

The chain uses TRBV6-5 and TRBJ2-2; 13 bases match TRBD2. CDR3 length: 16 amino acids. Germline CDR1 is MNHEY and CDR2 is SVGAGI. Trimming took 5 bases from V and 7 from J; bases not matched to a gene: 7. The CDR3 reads CASSPGLAGAGGELFF. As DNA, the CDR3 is TGTGCCAGCAGTCCAGGACTAGCGGGGGCGGGCGGGGAGCTGTTTTTT.

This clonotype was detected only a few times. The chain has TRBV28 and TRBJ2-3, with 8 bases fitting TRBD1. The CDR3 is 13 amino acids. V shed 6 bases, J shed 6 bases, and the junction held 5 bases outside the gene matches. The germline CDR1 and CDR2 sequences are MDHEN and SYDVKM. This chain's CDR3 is CASSRQGMDTQYF. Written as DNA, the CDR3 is TGTGCCAGCAGCCGACAGGGGATGGATACGCAGTATTTT.

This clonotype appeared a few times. Here the CDR3 DNA reads TGTGCCAGCAGTGAAGCGGACAGGGGAGGTAGTAATCAGCCCCAGCATTTT. Encoded protein: CASSEADRGGSNQPQHF. The rearrangement links TRBV6-1 to TRBJ1-5; 9 bases line up with TRBD1. Trimming took 0 bases from V and 4 from J; bases not matched to a gene: 7. This CDR3 is 17 amino acids long. Germline V lookup: CDR1 MNHNS, CDR2 SASEGT.